A selection of T cell receptor beta chains follows, all from one sample in a study of HIV-infected patients and healthy controls. Using its own MiXCR run on the 5' RACE reads, TCRdb lists one record per CDR3 protein. The table has about 64,000 distinct CDR3 sequences, 15% to 20% seen once. Sequenced material: CD4+ T cells from blood. All receptors come from a human donor in good health. Both conserved end residues are trimmed from each CDR3. The order of the fields is CDR3 protein, J gene, V gene.

SARDLRGYT	TRBJ1-2	TRBV20-1
ATSEKAGPLGANVLT	TRBJ2-6	TRBV24-1
ASSFYISETQY	TRBJ2-5	TRBV7-2
ASSYRGIRPQETQY	TRBJ2-5	TRBV6-5
ASSEEIGRQPQH	TRBJ1-5	TRBV2
SVDPRVSDYGYT	TRBJ1-2	TRBV29-1
AISEAGDFNYGYT	TRBJ1-2	TRBV10-3
ASRGLAGRNEQF	TRBJ2-1	TRBV2
ASSPGIIYGNEQF	TRBJ2-1	TRBV18
ASSFIGELF	TRBJ2-2	TRBV2